Below are 15 T cell receptor beta chains sequenced from a single sample in a study of T cell responses to AZD1222 COVID-19 vaccine. The assay was immunoSEQ multiplex PCR, and TCRdb's table has in-frame clones only and misses some. The sample has 150,000 to 200,000 clones; approximately 91% are singletons. The input for sequencing was peripheral blood, taken 28 days after the second AZD1222 dose. The receptor source for this set is an adult who received the AZD1222 COVID-19 vaccine.

This sequence joins TRBV13 and TRBJ2-7; TRBD1 matches at 11 bases. This CDR3 spans 17 amino acids. Trimming cost V 5 bases and J 2 bases; bases outside gene matches: 11. Germline V gene data show CDR1 as PRHDT and CDR2 as FYEKMQ (reference sequence). The CDR3, as DNA: TGTGCCAGCAGCCGCCGTAGCGGGACAGGGGGTGCCTACGAGCAGTACTTC. It specifies CASSRRSGTGGAYEQYF.

This clone was seen only once. The CDR3, as DNA: TGTGCCATCAGTGAGAGAGACATCCGGGGGGGCAATGAGCAGTTCTTC. This gives the protein CAISERDIRGGNEQFF. The chain couples TRBV10-3 to TRBJ2-1; 8 bases align to TRBD2. The ends lost 2 bases at V and 6 bases at J; junction bases unmatched: 9. Germline CDR1 and CDR2: ENHRY and SYGVKD. The CDR3 contains 16 residues.

The rearrangement joins TRBV21-1 to TRBJ2-5. TRBV21-1 corresponds to a pseudogene. The CDR3 has 18 amino acids. In DNA, the CDR3 is TGTGCCAGCAGCAAATGTGAGCCGCCGGATGATTGGGTGAAGACCCAGTACTTC. It translates to CASSKCEPPDDWVKTQYF.

The J gene is TRBJ1-5, the V gene TRBV18; D unresolved. The V and J ends lost 2 bases and 3 bases respectively, with 14 bases between them. This CDR3 is built from 16 residues. Per germline, CDR1 KGHSH and CDR2 LQKENI. The CDR3 sequence: CASSPTGTFFNQPQHF. The CDR3 region has the DNA TGTGCCAGCTCACCAACGGGAACGTTTTTCAATCAGCCCCAGCATTTT.

CDR3 sequence (DNA): TGTGCCAGCAGTTACTCTATCGGACTAGCGGGGCAGGGCACAGATACGCAGTATTTT. Protein product: CASSYSIGLAGQGTDTQYF. The rearrangement links TRBV6-2 or TRBV6-3 to TRBJ2-3, with 12 positions matching TRBD2. With 0 bases clipped from V and 1 base from J, the junction kept 8 bases outside the gene matches. The length of the CDR3 is 19 residues. Germline CDR1 reads MNHEY; CDR2 reads SVGEGT.

This rearrangement joins TRBV18 to TRBJ2-3, with TRBD2 identical over 11 bases. This CDR3 has 15 residues. J gave up 6 bases and V 5 bases, and 7 bases lay outside the gene matches. CDR1 is KGHSH, CDR2 LQKENI, per germline. CDR3: CASSTLAGGSDTQYF. The CDR3 DNA reads as TGTGCCAGCTCAACCTTAGCGGGAGGGTCGGATACGCAGTATTTT.

This chain uses TRBV20-1 with TRBJ2-2; TRBD2 aligns across 9 bases. Germline CDR1 DFQATT, CDR2 SNEGSKA (reference sequence). Losses at the gene ends were 3 bases for V and 4 bases for J; bases not matched to a gene: 9. The CDR3 is made up of 16 amino acids. The CDR3 here is CSASRRGGLRTGELFF. In DNA form, the CDR3 reads TGCAGTGCTAGTCGGCGGGGGGGCCTTCGCACCGGGGAGCTGTTTTTT.

The chain carries TRBV7-9 and TRBJ2-1; D unresolved. V dropped 10 bases and J dropped 0 bases, with 22 bases sitting between them. The CDR3 is made up of 17 amino acids. The V gene's germline CDR1 is SEHNR and CDR2 FQNEAQ (reference sequence). Here the CDR3 DNA reads TGTGCCACCACGTTTACGCGATCTAGTCCCTCCTACAATGAGCAGTTCTTC. This gives the protein CATTFTRSSPSYNEQFF.

The chain links TRBV10-3 to TRBJ2-7; the D is unclear. Trimming removed 6 bases at V and 3 bases at J, with 9 bases between. The CDR3 sequence is 12 residues long. CDR1 is ENHRY, CDR2 SYGVKD, per germline. CDR3 region: CAISPDLYEQYF. The CDR3 DNA follows: TGTGCCATCAGCCCCGACCTCTACGAGCAGTACTTC.

A remark on this clone: The junction departs from the called germline gene at one end, perhaps through a read error. The chain joins TRBV14 to TRBJ2-3; 11 nucleotides agree with TRBD1. This CDR3 has 16 residues. The germline gives CDR1 SGHDN, CDR2 FVKESK. CDR3 nucleotide sequence: TGTGCCAGCAACCAAAGGACAGGGGGCAGGGCAGATACGCAGTATTTT. Its translation: CASNQRTGGRADTQYF.

The rearrangement links TRBV7-3 to TRBJ2-3; 10 bases are shared with TRBD2. Per germline, CDR1 SGHTA and CDR2 FQGTGA. Losses at the gene ends were 5 bases for V and 2 bases for J; bases not matched to a gene: 4. This CDR3 has 15 amino acids. CDR3 nucleotides: TGTGCCAGCAGCAATAGCGGGAGGACCACAGATACGCAGTATTTT. Its translation: CASSNSGRTTDTQYF.

The chain uses TRBV29-1 and TRBJ1-3; D uncertain. V lost 5 bases and J 0 bases, leaving 8 bases between the germline ends. Germline CDR1 is SQVTM and CDR2 is ANQGSEA. The CDR3 totals 13 residues. The CDR3 DNA is TGCAGCGTTCAGGACGTCTCTGGAAACACCATATATTTT. Residues: CSVQDVSGNTIYF.

This chain joins TRBV3-1 (or the pseudogene TRBV3-2) and TRBJ1-5; D gene uncertain. Germline CDR1 is LGHDT and CDR2 is YNNKEL (reference sequence). The ends were cut back, 3 bases at V and 0 bases at J, with 9 bases in the middle. The CDR3 runs to 15 residues. The CDR3 region has the DNA TGTGCCAGCAGCCAGTCTCAGAATAGCAATCAGCCCCAGCATTTT. Protein sequence: CASSQSQNSNQPQHF.

The V and J genes are TRBV4-3 and TRBJ1-5; D uncertain. CDR3 length: 14 amino acids. Germline V gene data show CDR1 as LGHNA and CDR2 as YSLEER. V was trimmed by 0 bases and J by 8 bases, leaving 11 bases between them. The CDR3: CASSQDGSIKPQHF. DNA of the CDR3: TGCGCCAGCAGCCAAGACGGTTCAATTAAGCCCCAGCATTTT.

In DNA form, the CDR3 reads TGCGCCAGCAGCCAAGACTTCACTAGCGGGGGGGCCCGGTACGAGCAGTACTTC. Translating gives CASSQDFTSGGARYEQYF. The chain combines TRBV4-1 with TRBJ2-7, with 13 bases identical to TRBD2. This CDR3 has 18 amino acids. Unmatched junction bases numbered 9, after V lost 0 bases and J lost 4 bases. CDR1 MGHRA and CDR2 YSYEKL come from the germline V gene.